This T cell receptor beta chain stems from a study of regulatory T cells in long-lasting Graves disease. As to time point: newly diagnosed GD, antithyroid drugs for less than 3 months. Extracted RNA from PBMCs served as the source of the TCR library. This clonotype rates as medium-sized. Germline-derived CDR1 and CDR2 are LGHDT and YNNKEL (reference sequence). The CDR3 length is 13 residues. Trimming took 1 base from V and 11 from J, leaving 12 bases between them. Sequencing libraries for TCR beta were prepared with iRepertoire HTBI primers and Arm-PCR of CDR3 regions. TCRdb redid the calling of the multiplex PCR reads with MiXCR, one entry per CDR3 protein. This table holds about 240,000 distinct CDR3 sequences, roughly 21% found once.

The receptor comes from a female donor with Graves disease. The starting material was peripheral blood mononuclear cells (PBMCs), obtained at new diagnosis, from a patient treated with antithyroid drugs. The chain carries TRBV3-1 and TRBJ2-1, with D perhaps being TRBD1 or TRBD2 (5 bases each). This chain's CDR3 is CASSQGGSNQQFF. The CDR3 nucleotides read TGTGCCAGCAGCCAAGGGGGGTCGAATCAGCAGTTCTTC.